This TCR beta chain was retrieved from a study of early T cells in non-severe SARS-CoV-2 infection. Study context: Sequencing was performed on bulk RNA from unsorted whole blood, leaving chains unpaired. Study-wide results and caveats: Lookups in VDJdb leaned toward anti-spike CD8 responses and missed private and CD4 specificities.

The sample holds a few counts of this clonotype. Its specificity is unknown. Researchers tagged individual cDNA molecules with unique molecular identifiers. One entry per CDR3 protein results from TCRdb running MiXCR on the 5' RACE reads. Among about 40,000 distinct CDR3 sequences, approximately 4.8% were seen once, and the ten largest hold about 5%. CDR1 and CDR2 from the germline V gene are SQVTM and ANQGSEA. Trimming left V 2 bases short and J 1 base short, with 5 bases between. The CDR3 contains 13 residues. The chain couples TRBV29-1 to TRBJ1-4; D remains ambiguous. Sequenced input: whole blood. The sequence derives from an adult who was a healthcare worker with PCR-confirmed SARS-CoV-2 infection or an uninfected control (not recorded which). CDR3 residues: CSVEPQTNEKLFF. The DNA of the CDR3 is TGCAGCGTTGAACCTCAAACTAATGAAAAACTGTTTTTT.